This T cell receptor (beta chain) was observed in a study of shared clonotypes between healthy human individuals. Concerning this clone itself: Its matching antigen is unknown.

Authors' methods: Filtering was not the same, since immunoSEQ gave junction-only sequences without quality scores. Sequencing used immunoSEQ multiplex PCR; TCRdb keeps in-frame clones, though not all of them. D and trimming come from the DNA, and the V and J calls and clone size come from that table. This sample yields about 2.5 million clones, of which around 93% are seen a single time; around 0.4% belongs to the top ten. Trimming removed 1 base from V and 4 bases from J, with 11 bases in between. Per germline, CDR1 SGHTA and CDR2 FQGNSA. The CDR3 is 14 amino acids. The donors were adults (healthy and HIV-negative) with no recent acute infections or vaccinations. Notes on the study in general: For sorted subsets, rarefaction showed incomplete sequencing despite large depth. Read depth was anticipated to influence clonotype sharing among donors.

The origin of this receptor is a man aged 18 to 29 in good health. Some clones in this sample may be carry-over from other donors' samples. This sequence joins TRBV7-2 and TRBJ2-7; D tentatively reads TRBD1 or TRBD2 (5 bases each). Sequenced: naive CD4+ T cells from PBMCs. This sample's subset: CD45RA+ positively selected. The CDR3 sequence is CASSLGRVAYEQYF. In nucleotides, the CDR3 is TGTGCCAGCAGCTTAGGCAGGGTAGCGTACGAGCAGTACTTC. The whole variable domain, filled in from reference TRBV7-2 and TRBJ2-7, reads GAGVSQSPSNKVTEKGKDVELRCDPISGHTALYWYRQSLGQGLEFLIYFQGNSAPDKSGLPSDRFSAERTGGSVSTLTIQRTQQEDSAVYLCASSLGRVAYEQYFGPGTRLTVT.